Given below is one T cell receptor (beta chain) in context. Relative to the germline gene, one junction end is altered; a read error may explain this. Plated together were some 200,000 CFSE-labeled responder cells and some 200,000 irradiated, violet-dye-labeled stimulator cells. The data stem from a study of graft-versus-host responses after intestinal transplantation. Across the whole study: Multivisceral, liver-intestinal, or isolated intestinal grafts went to recipients. General study points: In patients with graft-donor T cell macrochimerism, allograft graft-versus-host to host-versus-graft clonal ratios were high.

TCRdb keeps only in-frame clones here, not all; method: immunoSEQ multiplex PCR. Among about 12,000 clones, 35% were seen once, and the ten largest hold more than 2.5%. CDR1 and CDR2 (germline): MGHRA, YSYEKL. The CDR3 extends over 14 amino acids. The V and J genes are TRBV4-1 and TRBJ2-2; either TRBD1 or TRBD2 may fit D (6 bases each). Here the sequenced sample was alloreactive CD8+ T cells from a mixed lymphocyte reaction culture, taken before intestinal transplant. Subset given: CFSE-low proliferating T cells sorted from approximately 6-day pre-transplant mixed lymphocyte reaction (GvH or HvG direction). The source is a human patient who received an intestinal transplant. The DNA for the CDR3 is TGCGCCAGCCGGCCGGGGGCGAGCACCGGGGAGCTGTCTTTT. Its protein product is CASRPGASTGELSF.